Listed below are T cell receptor beta chains from one sample, sequenced in a study of cytomegalovirus exposure and HLA in healthy donors. TCRdb's table, derived via immunoSEQ multiplex PCR, lists solely in-frame clones and lacks some. The top ten clones hold around 1.9% of a sample with about 140,000 clones, around 57% of them seen once. Sequencing used PBMCs. The receptors were sampled from a male donor in good health and CMV-seronegative. Each CDR3 is given with its conserved first and last residue. Each record gives: D gene, J gene, V gene, clone size, CDR3 protein, CDR3 DNA. D genes are given only for firm matches. Expanded clones get a size class; other rows say once, few or many, or leave the size out.

TRBD1	TRBJ1-2	TRBV29-1	NA	CSVGAGGNYGYTF	TGCAGCGTTGGGGCAGGGGGTAACTATGGCTACACCTTC
NA	TRBJ2-7	TRBV2	once	CASSSDWEQYF	TGTGCCAGCAGCTCAGATTGGGAGCAGTACTTC
TRBD1	TRBJ1-4	TRBV6-1	NA	CASSDPIRTGLEKLFF	TGTGCCAGCAGTGATCCGATTAGGACAGGGCTTGAAAAACTGTTTTTT
NA	TRBJ1-2	TRBV30	once	CAWSVRQLGGYPF	TGTGCCTGGAGTGTTAGGCAGCTTGGGGGCTACCCCTTC
NA	TRBJ1-5	TRBV9	NA	CASGGSGQPQHF	TGTGCCAGCGGAGGGTCAGGTCAGCCCCAGCATTTT
NA	TRBJ1-2	TRBV30	NA	CAYGGGKLTEGYTF	TGTGCCTATGGAGGCGGAAAGCTTACGGAAGGCTACACCTTC
TRBD1	TRBJ1-2	TRBV18	NA	CASSPLDREYGYTF	TGTGCCAGCTCACCGCTGGACAGGGAGTATGGCTACACCTTC
TRBD2	TRBJ2-5	TRBV5-5	NA	CASSAWTSGETQYF	TGTGCCAGCAGCGCCTGGACTAGCGGGGAGACCCAGTACTTC
NA	TRBJ2-7	TRBV11-1	NA	CASSRGYEQYF	TGTGCCAGCAGCCGGGGTTACGAGCAGTACTTC
NA	TRBJ2-2	TRBV5-4	few	CASSSGGVNTGELFF	TGTGCCAGCAGTTCTGGGGGCGTCAACACCGGGGAGCTGTTTTTT
TRBD1	TRBJ1-2	TRBV6-5	few	CASSPGTGNGYTF	TGTGCCAGCAGTCCCGGGACAGGGAATGGCTACACCTTC
TRBD1	TRBJ2-3	TRBV27	NA	CASTTGGTQYF	TGTGCCAGCACCACAGGGGGTACGCAGTATTTT
NA	TRBJ1-5	TRBV21-1	NA	CASSRGIQGQPQHF	TGTGCCAGCAGCAGGGGGATTCAGGGGCAGCCCCAGCATTTT
NA	TRBJ1-2	TRBV15	NA	CATSRASRVSPRYGYTF	TGTGCCACCAGCAGAGCTTCCAGGGTGTCGCCCAGATATGGCTACACCTTC
TRBD2	TRBJ2-1	TRBV10-2	NA	CASMRGAGLVNEQFF	TGCGCCAGCATGAGGGGAGCGGGACTAGTTAATGAGCAGTTCTTC
TRBD2	TRBJ2-3	TRBV11-2	NA	CASRTFGGGRTDTQYF	TGTGCCAGCAGGACGTTTGGGGGGGGAAGGACAGATACGCAGTATTTT
NA	TRBJ2-3	TRBV9	NA	CASSLTDTQYF	TGTGCCAGCAGCCTCACAGATACGCAGTATTTT
NA	TRBJ1-2	TRBV7-9	few	CASSSTLSGLYGYTF	TGTGCCAGCAGCTCCACTCTTTCAGGTTTATATGGCTACACCTTC
TRBD1	TRBJ2-7	TRBV4-3	NA	CASSQDWGQGDYEQYF	TGCGCCAGCAGCCAAGATTGGGGACAGGGGGACTACGAGCAGTACTTC
NA	TRBJ1-6	TRBV6-1	NA	CASRGGRGISPLHF	TGTGCCAGCAGGGGCGGACGGGGGATCTCACCCCTCCACTTT
TRBD2	TRBJ2-1	TRBV2	NA	CASSSTRGSGGPGSSYNEQFF	TGTGCCAGCAGTTCCACCCGGGGTAGCGGGGGGCCAGGGAGCTCCTACAATGAGCAGTTCTTC
TRBD1	TRBJ2-1	TRBV9	few	CASSAPGTGGHEQFF	TGTGCCAGCAGCGCTCCCGGTACAGGGGGACATGAGCAGTTCTTC
NA	TRBJ1-5	TRBV5-5	once	CASSESENQPQHF	TGTGCCAGCAGCGAGTCCGAGAATCAGCCCCAGCATTTT
NA	TRBJ1-6	TRBV30	NA	CAWGGGSPLHF	TGTGCCTGGGGCGGGGGATCACCCCTCCACTTT
TRBD1	TRBJ2-7	TRBV11-1	NA	CASSLVGTVSYEQYF	TGTGCCAGCAGCTTGGTCGGGACAGTCTCCTACGAGCAGTACTTC
NA	TRBJ2-1	TRBV6-1	NA	CASSESRGAFLNEQFF	TGTGCCAGCAGTGAATCCCGGGGGGCCTTTTTAAATGAGCAGTTCTTC
TRBD2	TRBJ2-3	TRBV2	once	CASSDPVPGLATDTQYF	TGTGCCAGCAGTGACCCAGTACCGGGACTAGCAACAGATACGCAGTATTTT
NA	TRBJ2-7	TRBV18	NA	CASSPNESGQYF	TGTGCCAGCTCACCAAATGAGTCAGGGCAGTACTTC
NA	TRBJ1-5	TRBV4-1	few	CASSQEAVSNQPQHF	TGCGCCAGCAGCCAAGAGGCAGTTAGCAATCAGCCCCAGCATTTT
TRBD2	TRBJ2-7	TRBV25-1	NA	CASTHAGGTYEQYF	TGTGCCAGCACACATGCGGGGGGGACCTACGAGCAGTACTTC
NA	TRBJ1-6	TRBV11-2	few	CASSPVGGVTLHF	TGTGCCAGCAGCCCGGTCGGCGGCGTCACCCTCCACTTT
NA	TRBJ1-1	TRBV28	NA	CASSLFQGNTEAFF	TGTGCCAGCAGTTTATTTCAGGGGAACACTGAAGCTTTCTTT
TRBD2	TRBJ2-1	TRBV2	NA	CASSALLAASSYNEQFF	TGTGCCAGCAGTGCCCTCCTAGCGGCAAGCTCCTACAATGAGCAGTTCTTC
TRBD2	TRBJ2-5	TRBV11-2	NA	CASSPSWTSGGETQYF	TGTGCCAGCAGCCCGTCCTGGACTAGCGGGGGAGAGACCCAGTACTTC
NA	TRBJ2-7	TRBV5-6	NA	CASSILQGYEQYF	TGTGCCAGCAGTATTCTCCAGGGCTACGAGCAGTACTTC
NA	TRBJ1-1	TRBV6-1	NA	CASTLRTDTEAFF	TGTGCCAGCACCCTAAGGACAGACACTGAAGCTTTCTTT
TRBD1	TRBJ2-7	TRBV6-6	NA	CASRDRGPHYEQYF	TGTGCCAGCAGAGACAGGGGCCCTCACTACGAGCAGTACTTC
NA	TRBJ1-2	TRBV7-9	NA	CASSFSGPSGDGYTF	TGTGCCAGCAGCTTCTCAGGTCCTTCGGGGGATGGCTACACCTTC
TRBD1	TRBJ2-7	TRBV7-9	NA	CASSLGTGLAYEQYF	TGTGCCAGCAGCTTAGGGACAGGGCTGGCCTACGAGCAGTACTTC
NA	TRBJ1-1	TRBV7-9	NA	CASSLWQGEAFF	TGTGCCAGCAGCTTATGGCAGGGTGAAGCTTTCTTT
NA	TRBJ1-2	TRBV7-9	few	CASSLRRGPLTNYGYTF	TGTGCCAGCAGCTTAAGGCGGGGCCCCCTTACTAACTATGGCTACACCTTC